This T cell receptor beta chain was identified during a study of blood T cells in healthy people across ages. Study-level results: Shifts in expanded clonotypes may have been confounded by donor CMV status, which was unknown.

J was trimmed by 9 bases and V by 5 bases; bases with no gene match: 16. The CDR3 is made up of 18 amino acids. The germline CDR1 and CDR2 sequences are SGHTA and FQGNSA. A second PCR, run for about 7 to 12 cycles, used a sample-barcoded 5' primer plus a J-beta primer mix. Each CDR3 protein is one row after TCRdb ran MiXCR on the 5' RACE reads. The profile covers hundreds of thousands of distinct CDR3 sequences, with around 68% appearing a single time and around 30% taken by the ten largest. About this clonotype: Its antigen is still unknown.

What was sequenced was blood. The receptor was isolated from a man between 25 and 39 years old in good health. V and J are TRBV7-2 and TRBJ1-6, with 10 bases lining up with TRBD1. As DNA, the CDR3 is TGTGCCAGCAGCCACCCTACCCGGGACAGGGGAGGTGGTTCACCCCTCCACTTT. Protein: CASSHPTRDRGGGSPLHF.